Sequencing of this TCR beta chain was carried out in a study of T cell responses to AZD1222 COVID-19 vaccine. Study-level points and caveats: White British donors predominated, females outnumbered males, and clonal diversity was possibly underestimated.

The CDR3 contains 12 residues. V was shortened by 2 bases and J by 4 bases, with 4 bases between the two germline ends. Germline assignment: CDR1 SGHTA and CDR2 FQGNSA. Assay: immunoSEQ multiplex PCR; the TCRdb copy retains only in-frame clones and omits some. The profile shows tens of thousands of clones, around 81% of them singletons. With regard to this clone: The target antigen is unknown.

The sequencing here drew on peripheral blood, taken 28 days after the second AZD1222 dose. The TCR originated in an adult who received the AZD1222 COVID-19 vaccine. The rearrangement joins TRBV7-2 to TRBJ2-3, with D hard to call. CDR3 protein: CASSLFADTQYF. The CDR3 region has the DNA TGTGCCAGCAGCTTATTCGCAGATACGCAGTATTTT.